This TCR beta chain stems from a study of blood T cells in healthy people across ages. Study-level background: Capturing about one barcoded beta molecule per two T cells was achieved by template switching. General observations from the study: Naive CD4+ cells and diversity were both higher in long-lived donors than in aged donors.

Turning to this clonotype: Its antigen is as yet unknown.

The people who gave samples were healthy Caucasians from Russia, aged about 6 to 95. Samples each had at least 5.5 micrograms of total RNA extracted. A sample-barcoded 5' primer and a J-beta primer mix were used in a second PCR of roughly 6 to 11 cycles. TCRdb analysed the 5' RACE reads with MiXCR anew, one entry per CDR3 protein. This sample carries some 900,000 distinct CDR3 sequences, about 48% of them seen once, and the ten largest clones take 10% to 15%. This CDR3 is built from 16 residues. CDR1 is MGHRA and CDR2 is YSYEKL in the germline V gene. The clonotype originates from a man younger than 40 in good health. The sample was blood. The chain links TRBV4-1 to TRBJ2-5; 12 nucleotides align to TRBD1. Judging by the DNA end, TRBJ2-7 fits better; the J call may be wrong. CDR3 nucleotide sequence: TGCGCCAGCAGCCATCTTGCGGGACAGGGGGCTGGCGAGCAGTACTTC. Its translation is CASSHLAGQGAGEQYF.